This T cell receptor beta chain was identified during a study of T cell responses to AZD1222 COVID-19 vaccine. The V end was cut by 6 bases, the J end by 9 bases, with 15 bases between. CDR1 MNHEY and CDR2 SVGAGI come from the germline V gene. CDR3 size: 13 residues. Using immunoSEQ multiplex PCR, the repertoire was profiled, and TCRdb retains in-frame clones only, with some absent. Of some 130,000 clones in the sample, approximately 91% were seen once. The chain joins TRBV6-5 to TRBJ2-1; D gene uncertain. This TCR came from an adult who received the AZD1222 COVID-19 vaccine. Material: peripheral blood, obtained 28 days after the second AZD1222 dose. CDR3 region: CASRDPPAAEQFF. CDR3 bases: TGTGCCAGCAGGGACCCCCCGGCGGCTGAGCAGTTCTTC.